What follows are 10 T cell receptor beta chains derived from one specimen sequenced in a study of molecular identifiers for immune sequencing clone quantification. A single record per CDR3 protein comes from TCRdb applying MiXCR to the PCR reads. Among about 68,000 distinct CDR3 sequences listed, around 18% were seen once. Sequenced material: naive CD8+ T cells from blood, with Jurkat cell RNA spiked in. Documented subset: FACS-sorted CD8+CD4-CCR7+CD45RA+ naive T cells. These receptor sequences come from a human donor in good health. Some libraries in this study had Jurkat cell RNA spiked in.

This chain uses TRBV2 with TRBJ2-7, with 7 bases fitting TRBD2. In germline, CDR1 is SNHLY, CDR2 FYNNEI. The V and J ends lost 6 bases and 4 bases, in that order; junction bases with no gene match: 9. This CDR3 contains 14 residues. The CDR3 loop is CASRDTGGGYEQYF. The DNA for the CDR3 is TGTGCCAGCAGAGATACTGGGGGGGGATACGAGCAGTACTTC.

As concerns this clonotype: Because the CDR3 is missing its conserved closing phenylalanine or tryptophan, this is likely a read error. The chain carries TRBV13 and TRBJ1-1; 9 nucleotides match TRBD1. The trim removed 4 bases at V and 6 bases at J, leaving 12 bases unmatched. Germline CDR1 reads PRHDT; CDR2 reads FYEKMQ (reference sequence). This CDR3 region has 16 residues. The CDR3 reads CASSSLPGQGGAEAFL. DNA of the CDR3: TGTGCCAGCAGCTCACTGCCGGGACAGGGCGGTGCTGAAGCTTTCCTT.

This clonotype was recorded many times. The rearrangement uses TRBV5-5 and TRBJ1-1; TRBD1 aligns across 7 bases. The length of the CDR3 is 13 residues. J gave up 7 bases and V 4 bases, and 7 bases lay outside the gene matches. Germline V gene data show CDR1 as SGHKS and CDR2 as YYEKEE (reference sequence). In DNA form, the CDR3 reads TGTGCCAGCAGCCAGCACAGGGGAGGTGAAGCTTTCTTT. Amino acids: CASSQHRGGEAFF.

This clonotype was observed at least ten times. The chain uses TRBV6-6 and TRBJ2-7, with TRBD1 matching 8 bases. Germline V lookup: CDR1 MNHNY, CDR2 SVGAGI (reference sequence). Unmatched junction bases numbered 4, after V lost 2 bases and J lost 4 bases. The CDR3 consists of 14 residues. Here the CDR3 reads CASSYITGGYEQYF. The CDR3 nucleotides read TGTGCCAGCAGTTACATAACAGGGGGATACGAGCAGTACTTC.

There are many counts of this clonotype. This rearrangement joins TRBV5-6 to TRBJ2-3; tentatively, D is TRBD2 (5 bases). V lost 1 base to trimming and J lost 0 bases, with 15 bases between them. Germline CDR1 and CDR2: SGHDT and YYEEEE. This CDR3 is 17 amino acids long. The CDR3 region has the DNA TGTGCCAGCAGCTTGAGGCCGGGATTCCCTAGCACAGATACGCAGTATTTT. It translates to CASSLRPGFPSTDTQYF.

This clonotype was seen repeatedly, ten times or more. The gene calls are TRBV6-2 or TRBV6-3 and TRBJ1-2; no reliable D call. The CDR3 sequence is 15 residues long. V was trimmed by 5 bases and J by 1 base, leaving 14 bases between them. Germline CDR1 MNHEY, CDR2 SVGEGT. The CDR3 protein is CASSTGDYFNYGYTF. The DNA of the CDR3 is TGTGCCAGCAGTACCGGTGATTATTTTAACTATGGCTACACCTTC.

This clonotype was seen at least ten times. The CDR3 is CASSSEGLNNEQFF. CDR3 nucleotide sequence: TGTGCCAGCAGCTCGGAAGGACTCAACAATGAGCAGTTCTTC. V and J are TRBV13 and TRBJ2-1; possibly TRBD2 for D (5 bases). Looked up from germline, CDR1 is PRHDT and CDR2 is FYEKMQ (reference sequence). The CDR3 sequence is 14 residues long. Trimming took off 4 bases at V and 5 bases at J, with 12 bases between the two ends.

This clonotype was found once. A much larger clone sits a single nucleotide away, making a read error possible. The rearrangement joins TRBV11-2 to TRBJ1-5; D not certain. This CDR3 is built from 15 residues. Trimming cost V 5 bases and J 3 bases, with 14 bases left between them. Germline CDR1 and CDR2: SGHAT and FQNNGV. CDR3: CASSPSHSLNQPQHF. CDR3 nucleotide sequence: TGTGCCAGCAGCCCTTCCCATTCCCTCAATCAGCCCCAGCATTTT.

This clonotype has a count of ten or more. The chain combines TRBV20-1 with TRBJ2-5; 14 nucleotides line up with TRBD2. Germline CDR1 and CDR2: DFQATT and SNEGSKA (reference sequence). The length of the CDR3 is 15 residues. With V trimmed by 4 bases and J by 5 bases, 6 bases remained unmatched. The CDR3 is CSAISGTSGSETQYF. Written as DNA, the CDR3 is TGCAGTGCTATCTCCGGGACTAGCGGGAGTGAGACCCAGTACTTC.

This clonotype was observed many times. The chain carries TRBV7-9 and TRBJ2-7; D is unclear. V shed 1 base and J shed 1 base, with 2 bases lying between them. CDR1 is SEHNR and CDR2 is FQNEAQ in the germline V gene (reference sequence). This CDR3 is built from 12 residues. CDR3 protein: CASSLGSYEQYF. The CDR3 DNA reads TGTGCCAGCAGCTTAGGGTCCTACGAGCAGTACTTC.